Given below is one TCR beta chain in context. This sample is part of a study of cytomegalovirus exposure and HLA in healthy donors. It was with 60 Vbeta and 13 Jbeta primers that the PCR ran. Generated by immunoSEQ multiplex PCR, the TCRdb table keeps only in-frame clones and is missing some. The data contain some 150,000 clones, roughly four fifths of them seen just once; the ten biggest clones take up 1.6%. This TCR derives from a female donor in good health and CMV-seronegative. The specimen sequenced was PBMCs.

CDR3 nucleotide sequence: TGCGCCAGCAGCTTACTAGGGGACAGTCCCTACGAGCAGTACTTC. This encodes CASSLLGDSPYEQYF. The rearrangement uses TRBV5-1 and TRBJ2-7; the match to TRBD1 covers 7 bases. The V segment lost 2 bases and the J segment 2 bases; nucleotides outside the gene matches: 7. There are 15 residues in the CDR3. CDR1 is SGHRS and CDR2 is YFSETQ in the germline V gene.